The clone carrying this T cell receptor beta chain was found a few times. Its antigen is still unknown. These data are taken from a study of T cells after yellow fever vaccination. Study outcomes and limitations: Weaker overall, the secondary response nonetheless peaked faster (day 5 versus 15). After the booster, approximately 95% of CD4 and 75% to 90% of CD8 primary-response clones were re-detected.

V lost 5 bases and J 1 base, leaving 15 bases between the germline ends. The CDR3 is made up of 16 amino acids. The 5'RACE template-switching step produced TCR cDNA and added a universal primer site and UMIs. TCRdb fed the 5' RACE reads into MiXCR, producing one record per CDR3 protein. This sample has 200,000 to 300,000 distinct CDR3 sequences, with roughly 6.8% found just once. The sequencing used CD4+ T cells sorted from PBMCs, collected on the day of the yellow fever booster vaccination. The chain carries TRBV12-3 or TRBV12-4 and TRBJ2-1; D is perhaps TRBD1 or TRBD2 (6 bases each). This receptor was obtained from a man aged 25 to 40 who received the YFV17D yellow fever vaccine. The CDR3 bases are TGTGCCAGCAGTCCACGCATAGGGGGGTCCTACAATGAGCAGTTCTTC. Amino acid sequence: CASSPRIGGSYNEQFF.